The T cell receptor (beta chain) described here comes from a study of early T cells in non-severe SARS-CoV-2 infection. Study details: Chains were not paired, and sequencing was done on bulk RNA from unsorted whole blood.

V trimming: 1 base; J trimming: 6 bases; junction bases outside the gene matches: 10. From germline, CDR1 is LGHNA and CDR2 YSLEER. The CDR3 covers 16 residues. Many counts were recorded for this clonotype. Its antigen is currently unknown. Study outcomes and limitations: Using VDJdb, the matching emphasized anti-spike CD8 responses while missing private and CD4 specificities.

Each single cDNA molecule received a unique molecular identifier. Via MiXCR, TCRdb re-called the 5' RACE reads, giving one row per CDR3 protein. The sample records roughly 58,000 distinct CDR3 sequences, approximately 6% being singletons. V and J are TRBV4-3 and TRBJ2-3; 7 bases are shared with TRBD1. Material: whole blood. The receptor comes from an adult who was a healthcare worker with PCR-confirmed SARS-CoV-2 infection or an uninfected control (not recorded which). The CDR3 protein is CASSQVRGLEGDTQYF. The CDR3 DNA is TGCGCCAGCAGCCAAGTTAGGGGGCTGGAAGGGGATACGCAGTATTTT.